This T cell receptor beta chain was recovered during a study of cytomegalovirus exposure and HLA in healthy donors. Whole-study context: Earlier, approximately 110 million unique TCR beta sequences were recovered from some 200 million T cells by an analysis.

CDR1 and CDR2 from the germline V gene are SEHNR and FQNEAQ (reference sequence). The CDR3 runs 14 residues. Trimming removed 5 bases from V and 4 bases from J; junction bases left unmatched: 7. General observations from the study: An ancestry cluster, one associated with Asian ancestry, reportedly showed fewer N-insertions than the approximately 670-donor mean in a later analysis.

About this clone: Its antigen is not identified.

The primer mix had 60 Vbeta and 13 Jbeta primers. Sequenced by immunoSEQ multiplex PCR; TCRdb stores in-frame clones only, minus some. This sample's table has roughly 200,000 clones. Sequencing was done on a sample of PBMCs. The source is a man aged 25 to 40 in good health and CMV-seronegative. The chain couples TRBV7-9 to TRBJ1-1; 7 bases are shared with TRBD1. The CDR3: CASSPTGYGTEAFF. In DNA form, the CDR3 reads TGTGCCAGCAGCCCGACAGGGTACGGCACTGAAGCTTTCTTT. The variable domain in full, completed from reference TRBV7-9 and TRBJ1-1, reads DTGVSQNPRHKITKRGQNVTFRCDPISEHNRLYWYRQTLGQGPEFLTYFQNEAQLEKSRLLSDRFSAERPKGSFSTLEIQRTEQGDSAMYLCASSPTGYGTEAFFGQGTRLTVV.